This paragraph reports one T cell receptor (beta chain). Its antigen is not known. V gave up 4 bases and J gave up 1 base; unmatched junction bases: 6. Germline V lookup: CDR1 SGHDN, CDR2 FVKESK. The CDR3 has 16 residues. Sequencing targeted expressed TCRB transcripts, as all isolated RNA had been reverse transcribed. Using immunoSEQ multiplex PCR, the repertoire was profiled, and TCRdb retains in-frame clones only, with some absent. The sample lists around 140,000 clones; approximately 10% were seen once. This sample was taken from a study of beta chain features in type 1 diabetes. Study overall: Age, gender, cell numbers and subset yield matched between patients and controls. Examination spanned 90 million to 140 million sorted cells from all samples. General study findings and limits: Patients showed naive, central memory and Treg TCRB repertoires that appeared more similar than those of healthy donors.

The chain combines TRBV14 with TRBJ2-2, with 7 bases identical to TRBD2. This TCR derives from a middle-aged woman in good health. Source material: central memory CD4+ T cells from blood. The DNA of the CDR3 is TGTGCCAGCAGCCCTCCGGGACTAAAGAACACCGGGGAGCTGTTTTTT. This gives the protein CASSPPGLKNTGELFF.